The rows below give T cell receptor beta chains drawn from one sample of a study of blood T cell repertoires in COVID-19. The method was immunoSEQ multiplex PCR; TCRdb's version includes in-frame clones alone and lacks a portion of them. This repertoire shows approximately 140,000 clones, approximately 82% found once; its top ten account for roughly 10%. The sequencing input was peripheral blood. These TCRs come from a man aged 40-50 years with active or convalescent COVID-19. The CDR3 runs from the conserved cysteine through the conserved F or W. The order of the fields is V gene, CDR3 length, J gene, D gene, clone size, CDR3 DNA, CDR3 protein. D genes are given only for firm matches. Expanded clones get a size class; other rows say once, few or many, or leave the size out.

v_gene: TRBV29-1; len: 14; j_gene: TRBJ2-1; d_gene: -; abundance: -; CDR3nt: TGCAGCGTTTTGAGGGACACGAGTCTCAATGAGCAGTTCTTC; CDR3aa: CSVLRDTSLNEQFF
v_gene: TRBV5-1; len: 15; j_gene: TRBJ1-5; d_gene: TRBD1; abundance: -; CDR3nt: TGCGCCAGCAGCTGGACAGGAGACTACAATCAGCCCCAGCATTTT; CDR3aa: CASSWTGDYNQPQHF
v_gene: TRBV5-1; len: 14; j_gene: TRBJ2-3; d_gene: TRBD1; abundance: few; CDR3nt: TGCGCCAGCAGCCCGAGGACAGGGGCAGATACGCAGTATTTT; CDR3aa: CASSPRTGADTQYF
v_gene: TRBV6-5; len: 14; j_gene: TRBJ2-3; d_gene: TRBD2; abundance: -; CDR3nt: TGTGCCAGCGCCCTAGCGGACCGGGTAGATACGCAGTATTTT; CDR3aa: CASALADRVDTQYF
v_gene: TRBV10-1; len: 13; j_gene: TRBJ2-7; d_gene: -; abundance: -; CDR3nt: TGCGCCAGCAGTGAGGGGACAACCTACGAGCAGTACTTC; CDR3aa: CASSEGTTYEQYF
v_gene: TRBV9; len: 16; j_gene: TRBJ2-1; d_gene: TRBD2; abundance: -; CDR3nt: TGTGCCAGCAGCGCGTTAAGCGGGGTGTCTGTGTATGAGCAGTTCTTC; CDR3aa: CASSALSGVSVYEQFF
v_gene: TRBV30; len: 15; j_gene: TRBJ2-7; d_gene: -; abundance: once; CDR3nt: TGTGCCTGGAGTCCTCGTGTTAGGGGCTCCTACGAGCAGTACTTC; CDR3aa: CAWSPRVRGSYEQYF
v_gene: TRBV20-1; len: 13; j_gene: TRBJ1-1; d_gene: -; abundance: few; CDR3nt: TGCAGTGCTAGTCGACAGGAGAACACTGAAGCTTTCTTT; CDR3aa: CSASRQENTEAFF
v_gene: TRBV30; len: 16; j_gene: TRBJ2-5; d_gene: TRBD2; abundance: -; CDR3nt: TGTGCCTGGAGTGTCGCGGCTAGCGGGGGAACAGAGACCCAGTACTTC; CDR3aa: CAWSVAASGGTETQYF
v_gene: TRBV3-1/TRBV3-2; len: 14; j_gene: TRBJ1-2; d_gene: -; abundance: -; CDR3nt: TGTGCCAGCAGCCAACGGGTTGGGAGCTATGGCTACACCTTC; CDR3aa: CASSQRVGSYGYTF
v_gene: TRBV7-3; len: 15; j_gene: TRBJ2-5; d_gene: TRBD1; abundance: -; CDR3nt: TGTGCCAGCAGCCAAGGGACAGTACCTCAAGAGACCCAGTACTTC; CDR3aa: CASSQGTVPQETQYF
v_gene: TRBV6-2/TRBV6-3; len: 14; j_gene: TRBJ2-5; d_gene: -; abundance: -; CDR3nt: TGTGCCAGCAGTACAAACCTAGGTCGAGAGACCCAGTACTTC; CDR3aa: CASSTNLGRETQYF
v_gene: TRBV10-3; len: 15; j_gene: TRBJ2-3; d_gene: TRBD1; abundance: -; CDR3nt: TGTGCCATTCGGGGACAGGGTTCAGGCACAGATACGCAGTATTTT; CDR3aa: CAIRGQGSGTDTQYF
v_gene: TRBV21-1; len: 15; j_gene: TRBJ2-1; d_gene: -; abundance: -; CDR3nt: TGTGCCAGCAGCAAACTAGCGGGGGGGCCAGGTGAGCAGTTCTTC; CDR3aa: CASSKLAGGPGEQFF
v_gene: TRBV4-3; len: 16; j_gene: TRBJ2-7; d_gene: -; abundance: -; CDR3nt: TGCGCCAGCAGCCAAGAAGGGTGGGACTCTTCGCAGGAGCAGTACTTC; CDR3aa: CASSQEGWDSSQEQYF
v_gene: TRBV7-6; len: 15; j_gene: TRBJ1-5; d_gene: -; abundance: -; CDR3nt: TGTGCCAGCAGCTTACAAGGGGGAGGCAATCAGCCCCAGCATTTT; CDR3aa: CASSLQGGGNQPQHF
v_gene: TRBV5-6; len: 12; j_gene: TRBJ1-2; d_gene: -; abundance: once; CDR3nt: TGTGCCAGCAGCTTGCGGGGCTATGGCTACACCTTC; CDR3aa: CASSLRGYGYTF
v_gene: TRBV7-2; len: 15; j_gene: TRBJ2-7; d_gene: TRBD2; abundance: -; CDR3nt: TGTGCCAGCAGCTGGCCCGGGAGGGGGGTCTACGAGCAGTACTTC; CDR3aa: CASSWPGRGVYEQYF
v_gene: TRBV15; len: 17; j_gene: TRBJ2-3; d_gene: TRBD2; abundance: once; CDR3nt: TGTGCCACCAGCCGACGAAGGGGCGGGGGGGGCACAGATACGCAGTATTTT; CDR3aa: CATSRRRGGGGTDTQYF
v_gene: TRBV18; len: 14; j_gene: TRBJ1-5; d_gene: -; abundance: -; CDR3nt: TGTGCCAGCTCACCTCAAAGCCGAGATCAGCCCCAGCATTTT; CDR3aa: CASSPQSRDQPQHF
v_gene: TRBV5-1; len: 15; j_gene: TRBJ2-1; d_gene: TRBD2; abundance: -; CDR3nt: TGCGCCAGCAGCTTGGCGGGGGGGGCCTACAATGAGCAGTTCTTC; CDR3aa: CASSLAGGAYNEQFF
v_gene: TRBV5-5; len: 15; j_gene: TRBJ2-5; d_gene: TRBD2; abundance: -; CDR3nt: TGTGCCAGCAACTTAGGCGGGGGGGGCGGAGAGACCCAGTACTTC; CDR3aa: CASNLGGGGGETQYF
v_gene: TRBV6-1; len: 12; j_gene: TRBJ2-5; d_gene: -; abundance: -; CDR3nt: TGTGCCAGCAGTGAGGACTCAGAGACCCAGTACTTC; CDR3aa: CASSEDSETQYF
v_gene: TRBV7-2; len: 15; j_gene: TRBJ2-6; d_gene: -; abundance: -; CDR3nt: TGTGCCAGCAACACAGGGGGGGTTGGGGCCAACGTCCTGACTTTC; CDR3aa: CASNTGGVGANVLTF
v_gene: TRBV6-5; len: 14; j_gene: TRBJ1-2; d_gene: -; abundance: few; CDR3nt: TGTGCCAGCAGTTACAGTCTTACACCGTATGGCTACACCTTC; CDR3aa: CASSYSLTPYGYTF
v_gene: TRBV2; len: 13; j_gene: TRBJ1-3; d_gene: -; abundance: -; CDR3nt: TGTGCCAGCAGTGAACTAGGCGGAAACACCATATATTTT; CDR3aa: CASSELGGNTIYF
v_gene: TRBV18; len: 15; j_gene: TRBJ2-5; d_gene: -; abundance: -; CDR3nt: TGTGCCAGCTCGTCTGACTGGCCAGCAACAGAGACCCAGTACTTC; CDR3aa: CASSSDWPATETQYF
v_gene: TRBV7-2; len: 15; j_gene: TRBJ1-3; d_gene: TRBD1; abundance: -; CDR3nt: TGTGCCAGCAGCTACCAACAGGGGACTGGAAACACCATATATTTT; CDR3aa: CASSYQQGTGNTIYF
v_gene: TRBV12-5; len: 13; j_gene: TRBJ2-5; d_gene: -; abundance: -; CDR3nt: TGTGCTAGTGGTGAGACTAGTCGGGAGACCCAGTACTTC; CDR3aa: CASGETSRETQYF
v_gene: TRBV2; len: 14; j_gene: TRBJ1-2; d_gene: -; abundance: -; CDR3nt: TGTGCCACCCCGACCGGACAGTTTAACTATGGCTACACCTTC; CDR3aa: CATPTGQFNYGYTF
v_gene: TRBV27; len: 16; j_gene: TRBJ1-1; d_gene: TRBD1; abundance: -; CDR3nt: TGTGCCAGCAGTTCGGGACAGGGGGCCCGAAACACTGAAGCTTTCTTT; CDR3aa: CASSSGQGARNTEAFF
v_gene: TRBV5-1; len: 15; j_gene: TRBJ2-1; d_gene: -; abundance: -; CDR3nt: TGCGCCAGCAGCCTAGACGGACACGGTCTCGATGAGCAGTTCTTC; CDR3aa: CASSLDGHGLDEQFF
v_gene: TRBV29-1; len: 18; j_gene: TRBJ1-5; d_gene: -; abundance: -; CDR3nt: TGCAGCGTAACTCCCCCGTACCCAGGGGACTATAGCAATCAGCCCCAGCATTTT; CDR3aa: CSVTPPYPGDYSNQPQHF
v_gene: TRBV9; len: 17; j_gene: TRBJ2-6; d_gene: -; abundance: -; CDR3nt: TGTGCCAGCAGCGAGCGACCAGCCCCTTCTGGGGCCAACGTCCTGACTTTC; CDR3aa: CASSERPAPSGANVLTF